The sequence of this TCR beta chain was determined in a study of early T cells in non-severe SARS-CoV-2 infection. TCRdb analysed the 5' RACE reads with MiXCR anew, one entry per CDR3 protein. The sample has 35,000 to 40,000 distinct CDR3 sequences, 5.8% seen once. Per germline, CDR1 MDHEN and CDR2 SYDVKM. The V and J ends lost 5 bases and 7 bases, in that order; junction bases with no gene match: 15. This CDR3 has 17 amino acids. Only a few counts were recorded for this clonotype. Sequenced input: whole blood. The sequence derives from an adult who was a healthcare worker with PCR-confirmed SARS-CoV-2 infection or an uninfected control (not recorded which). The chain couples TRBV28 to TRBJ1-5; 9 nucleotides line up with TRBD1. The CDR3 spells CASSPLLGQGGRQPQHF. CDR3 coding DNA: TGTGCCAGCAGTCCTCTTCTGGGACAGGGCGGAAGGCAGCCCCAGCATTTT. Complete variable domain (other parts from reference TRBV28 and TRBJ1-5): DVKVTQSSRYLVKRTGEKVFLECVQDMDHENMFWYRQDPGLGLRLIYFSYDVKMKEKGDIPEGYSVSREKKERFSLILESASTNQTSMYLCASSPLLGQGGRQPQHFGDGTRLSIL.